The 11 T cell receptor beta chains presented below share a single source sample, sequenced in a study of blood T cell repertoires in COVID-19. Clones were sequenced by immunoSEQ multiplex PCR, and TCRdb holds only the in-frame ones, with some missing. The table includes fewer than 300,000 clones, approximately 82% detected once. Sequenced: peripheral blood. These TCRs come from a woman between 70 and 85 years old with active or convalescent COVID-19.

V usage is TRBV7-2 and J usage is TRBJ1-5, with a weak D call TRBD1 (5 bases). The CDR3 runs 15 residues. Germline V CDR1 and CDR2: SGHTA, FQGNSA. V lost 4 bases, J lost 4 bases, and 14 bases lay in between. The chain's CDR3 is CASSSHLGGNQPQHF. In DNA, the CDR3 is TGTGCCAGCAGCTCCCATTTGGGGGGGAATCAGCCCCAGCATTTT.

This chain connects TRBV7-9 to TRBJ1-1; D perhaps matches TRBD1 (5 bases). The germline V gene encodes CDR1 SEHNR and CDR2 FQNEAQ (reference sequence). The CDR3 has 12 residues. Trimming cost V 5 bases and J 7 bases, with 11 bases left between them. CDR3 sequence: CASSQQEGEAFF. CDR3 DNA sequence: TGTGCCAGCAGCCAACAGGAGGGTGAAGCTTTCTTT.

The J gene is TRBJ2-4, the V gene TRBV28, with D possibly TRBD1 on 6 matching bases. Germline CDR1 and CDR2: MDHEN and SYDVKM. This CDR3 comprises 14 residues. V lost 6 bases and J lost 3, with 12 bases in between. CDR3 amino acids: CASRQGGFKNIQYF. The CDR3 DNA reads TGTGCCAGCAGACAGGGTGGGTTCAAAAACATTCAGTACTTC. Full variable domain (remainder filled in from reference TRBV28 and TRBJ2-4): DVKVTQSSRYLVKRTGEKVFLECVQDMDHENMFWYRQDPGLGLRLIYFSYDVKMKEKGDIPEGYSVSREKKERFSLILESASTNQTSMYLCASRQGGFKNIQYFGAGTRLSVL.

Remarks on this clone: A much bigger clone sits one base away, suggesting this may be a read error. The chain uses TRBV19 and TRBJ2-2, with TRBD1 matching over 8 bases. Losses at the gene ends were 5 bases for V and 6 bases for J; bases not matched to a gene: 2. The CDR3 sequence is 13 residues long. CDR1 is LNHDA, CDR2 SQIVND, per germline (reference sequence). CDR3 DNA: TGTGCCAGTAGTGAACAGGGGGCCGGGGAGCTGTTTTTT. Translated, it gives CASSEQGAGELFF.

A note on this clone: This may be a read error: a much more frequent sequence differs by one nucleotide. V and J are TRBV12-3 or TRBV12-4 and TRBJ1-2; tentatively, D is TRBD1 (6 bases). The CDR3 covers 13 residues. The ends were cut back, 6 bases at V and 2 bases at J, with 10 bases in the middle. CDR3 sequence (DNA): TGTGCCAGCAGCCCGGACAGAAACTATGGCTACACCTTC. This translates into CASSPDRNYGYTF.

The chain has TRBV30 and TRBJ2-7; TRBD2 might be the D (5 bases). Between the trimmed V and J ends, which lost 2 bases and 5 bases, there was a span of 10 bases. Per germline, CDR1 GTSNPN and CDR2 SVGIG (reference sequence). The CDR3 is 12 amino acids. CDR3: CAWSPTSNEQYF. CDR3 nucleotide sequence: TGTGCCTGGAGTCCAACTAGTAACGAGCAGTACTTC.

The chain couples TRBV7-9 to TRBJ1-6; tentative D call: TRBD1 (5 bases). Germline lookup yields CDR1 SEHNR and CDR2 FQNEAQ (reference sequence). V was pared by 2 bases and J by 9 bases, with 17 bases between. The CDR3 totals 16 residues. CDR3 nucleotide sequence: TGTGCCAGCAGCTTATGGCGGGGGGGTTCGGGTTCACCCCTCCACTTT. It is translated as CASSLWRGGSGSPLHF. Filled out from reference TRBV7-9 and TRBJ1-6, the complete variable domain reads DTGVSQNPRHKITKRGQNVTFRCDPISEHNRLYWYRQTLGQGPEFLTYFQNEAQLEKSRLLSDRFSAERPKGSFSTLEIQRTEQGDSAMYLCASSLWRGGSGSPLHFGNGTRLTVT.

J is TRBJ1-1 and V is TRBV3-1 (or the pseudogene TRBV3-2); no definite D call. V lost 4 bases to trimming and J lost 1 base, with 10 bases between them. The germline V gene encodes CDR1 LGHDT and CDR2 YNNKEL (reference sequence). The CDR3 is made up of 14 amino acids. The CDR3, as DNA: TGTGCCAGCAGCCTCCCTAGTGGGAACACTGAAGCTTTCTTT. Encoded protein: CASSLPSGNTEAFF.

J is TRBJ2-7 and V is TRBV19; D possibly corresponds to TRBD1 (6 bases). Germline V CDR1 and CDR2: LNHDA, SQIVND (reference sequence). V was pared by 1 base and J by 5 bases, with 21 bases between. The CDR3 is made up of 17 amino acids. The DNA of the CDR3 is TGTGCCAGTAGTATAGGTGGCGGCAGGGGCTTCCCTAACGAGCAGTACTTC. It specifies CASSIGGGRGFPNEQYF.

In this sample, this clone turned up once. The chain employs TRBV9 and TRBJ2-1, with TRBD2 identical over 7 bases. V gave up 2 bases and J gave up 0 bases; unmatched junction bases: 5. Germline V gene lookup returns CDR1 SGDLS and CDR2 YYNGEE. The CDR3 runs to 16 residues. The CDR3 protein is CASSVSGAISYNEQFF. The CDR3 DNA sequence: TGTGCCAGCAGCGTCAGCGGGGCAATCTCCTACAATGAGCAGTTCTTC.

This chain joins TRBV18 and TRBJ1-2; perhaps TRBD1 as D (5 bases). The germline gives CDR1 KGHSH, CDR2 LQKENI. The ends were cut back, 6 bases at V and 0 bases at J, with 11 bases in the middle. This CDR3 comprises 14 residues. In nucleotides, the CDR3 is TGTGCCAGCTCCCTGGGGGGGGCTAACTATGGCTACACCTTC. Translation gives CASSLGGANYGYTF.